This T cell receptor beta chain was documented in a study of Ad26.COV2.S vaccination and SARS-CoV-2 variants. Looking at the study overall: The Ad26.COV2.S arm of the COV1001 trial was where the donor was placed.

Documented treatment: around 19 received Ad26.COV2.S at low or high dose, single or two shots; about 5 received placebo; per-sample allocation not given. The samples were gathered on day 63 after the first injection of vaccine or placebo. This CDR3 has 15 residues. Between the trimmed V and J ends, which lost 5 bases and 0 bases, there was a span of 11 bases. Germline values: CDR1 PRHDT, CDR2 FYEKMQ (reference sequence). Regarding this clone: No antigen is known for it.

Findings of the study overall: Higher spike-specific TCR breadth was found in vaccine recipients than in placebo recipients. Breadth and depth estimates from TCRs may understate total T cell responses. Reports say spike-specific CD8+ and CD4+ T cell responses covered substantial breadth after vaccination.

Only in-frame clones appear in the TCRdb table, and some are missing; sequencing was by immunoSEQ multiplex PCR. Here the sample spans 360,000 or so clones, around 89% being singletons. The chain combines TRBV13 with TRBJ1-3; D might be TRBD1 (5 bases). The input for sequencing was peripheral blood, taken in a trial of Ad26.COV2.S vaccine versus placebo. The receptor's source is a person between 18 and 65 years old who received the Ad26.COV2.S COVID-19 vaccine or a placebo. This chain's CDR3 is CASSPGRSSGNTIYF. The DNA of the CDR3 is TGTGCCAGCAGCCCGGGGCGGAGCTCTGGAAACACCATATATTTT.